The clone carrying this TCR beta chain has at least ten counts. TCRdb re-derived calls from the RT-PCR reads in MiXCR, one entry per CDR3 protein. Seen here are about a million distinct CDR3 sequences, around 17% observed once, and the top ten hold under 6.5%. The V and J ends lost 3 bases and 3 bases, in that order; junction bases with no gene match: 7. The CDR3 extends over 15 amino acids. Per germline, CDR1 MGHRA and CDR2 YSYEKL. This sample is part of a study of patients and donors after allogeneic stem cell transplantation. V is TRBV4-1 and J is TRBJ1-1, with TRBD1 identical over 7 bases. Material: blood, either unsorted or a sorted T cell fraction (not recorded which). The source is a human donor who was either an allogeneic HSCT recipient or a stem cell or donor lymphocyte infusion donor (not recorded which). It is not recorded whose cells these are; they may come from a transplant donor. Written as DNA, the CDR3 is TGCGCCAGCAGCCAGGTGACAGGGCGTGACACTGAAGCTTTCTTT. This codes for CASSQVTGRDTEAFF.